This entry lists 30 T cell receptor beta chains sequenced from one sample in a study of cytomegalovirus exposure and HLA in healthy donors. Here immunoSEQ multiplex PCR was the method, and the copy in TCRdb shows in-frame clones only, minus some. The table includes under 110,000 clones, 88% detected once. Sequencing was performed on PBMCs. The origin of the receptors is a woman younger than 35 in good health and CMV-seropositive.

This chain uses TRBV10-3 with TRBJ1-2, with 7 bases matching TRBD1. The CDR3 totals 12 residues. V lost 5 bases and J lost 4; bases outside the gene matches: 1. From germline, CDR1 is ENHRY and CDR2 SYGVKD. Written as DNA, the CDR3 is TGTGCCATCAGTCGGGACAGCTATGGCTACACCTTC. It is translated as CAISRDSYGYTF.

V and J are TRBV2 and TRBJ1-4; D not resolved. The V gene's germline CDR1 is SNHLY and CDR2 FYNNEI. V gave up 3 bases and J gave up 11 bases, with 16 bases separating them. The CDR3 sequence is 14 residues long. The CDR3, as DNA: TGTGCCAGCAGTGAGAGGGAGGCCCCCGTGAAACTGTTTTTT. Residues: CASSEREAPVKLFF.

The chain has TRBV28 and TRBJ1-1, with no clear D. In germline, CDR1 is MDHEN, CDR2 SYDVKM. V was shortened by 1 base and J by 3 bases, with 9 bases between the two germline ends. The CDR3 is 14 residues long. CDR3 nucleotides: TGTGCCAGCAGTTTATCGGGTTATGACACTGAAGCTTTCTTT. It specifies CASSLSGYDTEAFF.

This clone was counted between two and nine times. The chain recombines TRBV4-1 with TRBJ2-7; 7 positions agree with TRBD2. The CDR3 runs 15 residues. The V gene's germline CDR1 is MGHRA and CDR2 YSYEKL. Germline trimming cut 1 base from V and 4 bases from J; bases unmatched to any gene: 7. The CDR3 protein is CASSQVGGGLYEQYF. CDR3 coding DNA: TGCGCCAGCAGCCAAGTGGGCGGGGGTTTATACGAGCAGTACTTC.

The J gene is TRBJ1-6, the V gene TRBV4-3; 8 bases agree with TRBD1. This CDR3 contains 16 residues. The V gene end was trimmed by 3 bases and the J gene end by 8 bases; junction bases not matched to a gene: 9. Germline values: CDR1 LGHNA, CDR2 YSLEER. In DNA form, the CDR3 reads TGCGCCAGCAGCCACGCCTTTAGACAGGGGTATTCACCCCTCCACTTT. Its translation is CASSHAFRQGYSPLHF.

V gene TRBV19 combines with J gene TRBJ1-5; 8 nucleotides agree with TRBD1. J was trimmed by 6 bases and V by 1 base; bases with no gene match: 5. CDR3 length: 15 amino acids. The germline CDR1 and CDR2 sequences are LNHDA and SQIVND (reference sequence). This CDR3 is CASSIGDRGRQPQHF. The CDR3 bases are TGTGCCAGTAGTATAGGAGACAGGGGCCGTCAGCCCCAGCATTTT.

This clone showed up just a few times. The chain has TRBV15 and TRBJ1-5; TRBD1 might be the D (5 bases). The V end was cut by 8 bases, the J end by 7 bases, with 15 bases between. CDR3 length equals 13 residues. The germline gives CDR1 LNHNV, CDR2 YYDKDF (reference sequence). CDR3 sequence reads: CATGGGLRQPQHF. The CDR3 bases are TGTGCCACCGGGGGGGGATTGAGGCAGCCCCAGCATTTT.

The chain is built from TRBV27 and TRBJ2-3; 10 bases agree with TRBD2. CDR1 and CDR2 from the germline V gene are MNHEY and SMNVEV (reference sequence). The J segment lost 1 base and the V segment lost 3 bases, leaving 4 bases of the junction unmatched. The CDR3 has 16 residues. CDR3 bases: TGTGCCAGCAGTTTTTTTCTAGCGGGGGGCACAGATACGCAGTATTTT. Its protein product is CASSFFLAGGTDTQYF.

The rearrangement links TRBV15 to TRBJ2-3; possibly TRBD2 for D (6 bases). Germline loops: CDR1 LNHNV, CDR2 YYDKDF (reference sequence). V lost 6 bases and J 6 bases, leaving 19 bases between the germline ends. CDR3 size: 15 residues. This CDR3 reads CATSTSRGVMDTQYF. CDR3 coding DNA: TGTGCCACCAGTACTAGCCGAGGGGTCATGGATACGCAGTATTTT.

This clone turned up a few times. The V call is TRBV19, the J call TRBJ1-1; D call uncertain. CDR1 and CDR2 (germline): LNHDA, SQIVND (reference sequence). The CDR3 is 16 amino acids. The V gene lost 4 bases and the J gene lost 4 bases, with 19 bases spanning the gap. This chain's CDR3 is CASSTGGPPKSTEAFF. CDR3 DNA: TGTGCCAGTAGTACGGGAGGGCCCCCAAAGAGCACTGAAGCTTTCTTT.

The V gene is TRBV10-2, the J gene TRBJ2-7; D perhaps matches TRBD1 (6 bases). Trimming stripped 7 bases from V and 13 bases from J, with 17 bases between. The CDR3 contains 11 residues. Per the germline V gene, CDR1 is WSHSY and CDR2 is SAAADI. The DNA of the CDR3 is TGCGCCAGCACGCTCAGGGGCCTTACCTACTTC. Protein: CASTLRGLTYF.

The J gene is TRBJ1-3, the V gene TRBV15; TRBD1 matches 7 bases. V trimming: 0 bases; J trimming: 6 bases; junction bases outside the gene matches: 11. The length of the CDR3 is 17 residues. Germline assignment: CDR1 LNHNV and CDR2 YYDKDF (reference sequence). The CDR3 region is CATSRDRRTGVVNTIYF. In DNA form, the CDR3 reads TGTGCCACCAGCAGAGATCGTAGAACAGGGGTAGTAAACACCATATATTTT.

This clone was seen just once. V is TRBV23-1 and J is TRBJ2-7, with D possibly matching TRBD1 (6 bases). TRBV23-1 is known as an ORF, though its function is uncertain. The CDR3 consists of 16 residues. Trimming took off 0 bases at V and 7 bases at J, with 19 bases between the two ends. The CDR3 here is CASSQSVCRGKLEQYV. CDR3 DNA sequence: TGCGCCAGCAGTCAATCGGTATGCAGGGGAAAACTTGAGCAGTACGTC.

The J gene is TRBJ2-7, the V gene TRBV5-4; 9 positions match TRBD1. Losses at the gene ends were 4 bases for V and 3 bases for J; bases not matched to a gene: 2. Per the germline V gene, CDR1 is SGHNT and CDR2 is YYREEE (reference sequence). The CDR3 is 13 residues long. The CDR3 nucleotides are TGTGCCAGCAGCCTGGACAGGGGCTACGAGCAGTACTTC. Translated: CASSLDRGYEQYF. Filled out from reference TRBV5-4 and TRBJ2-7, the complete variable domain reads ETGVTQSPTHLIKTRGQQVTLRCSSQSGHNTVSWYQQALGQGPQFIFQYYREEENGRGNFPPRFSGLQFPNYSSELNVNALELDDSALYLCASSLDRGYEQYFGPGTRLTVT.

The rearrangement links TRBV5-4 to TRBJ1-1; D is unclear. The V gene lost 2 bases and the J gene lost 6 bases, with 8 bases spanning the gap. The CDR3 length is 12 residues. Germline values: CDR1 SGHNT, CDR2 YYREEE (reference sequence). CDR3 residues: CASSLHEAEAFF. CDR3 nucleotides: TGTGCCAGCAGCTTACACGAGGCTGAAGCTTTCTTT.

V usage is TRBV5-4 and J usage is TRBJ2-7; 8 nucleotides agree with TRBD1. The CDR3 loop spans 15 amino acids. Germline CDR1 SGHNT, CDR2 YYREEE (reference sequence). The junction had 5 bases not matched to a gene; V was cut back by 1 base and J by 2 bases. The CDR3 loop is CASSLYWTGTYEQYF. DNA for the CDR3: TGTGCCAGCAGCTTGTACTGGACAGGGACCTACGAGCAGTACTTC.

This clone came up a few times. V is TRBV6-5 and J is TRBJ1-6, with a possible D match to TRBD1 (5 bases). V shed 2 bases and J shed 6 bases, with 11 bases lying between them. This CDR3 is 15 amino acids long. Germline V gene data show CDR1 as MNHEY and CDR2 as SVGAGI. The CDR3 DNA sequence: TGTGCCAGCAGTTACACAGGTCGGTCTAATTCACCCCTCCACTTT. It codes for CASSYTGRSNSPLHF.

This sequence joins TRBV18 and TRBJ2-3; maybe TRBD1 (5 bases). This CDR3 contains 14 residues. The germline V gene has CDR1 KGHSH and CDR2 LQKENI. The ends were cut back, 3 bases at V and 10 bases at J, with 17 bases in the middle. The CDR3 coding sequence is TGTGCCAGCTCACCCCCAGCCCCAGGGAATCCGCAGTATTTT. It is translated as CASSPPAPGNPQYF. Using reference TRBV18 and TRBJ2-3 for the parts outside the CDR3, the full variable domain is NAGVMQNPRHLVRRRGQEARLRCSPMKGHSHVYWYRQLPEEGLKFMVYLQKENIIDESGMPKERFSAEFPKEGPSILRIQQVVRGDSAAYFCASSPPAPGNPQYFGPGTRLTVL.

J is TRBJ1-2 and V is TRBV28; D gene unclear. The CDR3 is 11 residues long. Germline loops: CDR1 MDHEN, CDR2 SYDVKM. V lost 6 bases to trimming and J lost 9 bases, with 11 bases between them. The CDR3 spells CASSLGGSYTF. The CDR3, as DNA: TGTGCCAGCAGCCTGGGAGGCAGCTACACCTTC.

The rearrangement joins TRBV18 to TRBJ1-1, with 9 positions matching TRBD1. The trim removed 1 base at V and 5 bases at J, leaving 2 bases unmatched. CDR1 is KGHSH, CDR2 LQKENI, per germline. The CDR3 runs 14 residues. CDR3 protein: CASSPRQGETEAFF. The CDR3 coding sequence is TGTGCCAGCTCACCACGACAGGGGGAAACTGAAGCTTTCTTT.

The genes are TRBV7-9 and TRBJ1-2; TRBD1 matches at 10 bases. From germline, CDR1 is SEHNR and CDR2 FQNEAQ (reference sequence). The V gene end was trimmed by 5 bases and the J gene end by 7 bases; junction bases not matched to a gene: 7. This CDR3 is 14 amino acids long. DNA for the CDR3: TGTGCCAGCAGCCCGACAGGGGGCGCGTCTGGCTACACCTTC. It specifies CASSPTGGASGYTF.

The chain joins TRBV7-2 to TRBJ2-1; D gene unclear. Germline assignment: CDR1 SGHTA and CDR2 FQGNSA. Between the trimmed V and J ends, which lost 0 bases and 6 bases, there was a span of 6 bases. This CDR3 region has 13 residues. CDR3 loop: CASSLALGNEQFF. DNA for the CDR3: TGTGCCAGCAGCTTAGCCCTCGGCAATGAGCAGTTCTTC.

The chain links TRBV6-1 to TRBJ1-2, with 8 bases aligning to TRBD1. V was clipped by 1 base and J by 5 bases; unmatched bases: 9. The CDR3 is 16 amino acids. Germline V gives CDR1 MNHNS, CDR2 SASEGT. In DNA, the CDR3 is TGTGCCAGCAGTGAAGGCCCCTACCGACAGGGGTATGGCTACACCTTC. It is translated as CASSEGPYRQGYGYTF.

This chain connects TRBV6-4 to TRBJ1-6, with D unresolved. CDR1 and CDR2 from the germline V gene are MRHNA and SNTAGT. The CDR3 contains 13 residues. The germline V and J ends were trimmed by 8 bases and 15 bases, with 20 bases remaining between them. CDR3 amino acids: CASYHFPRASLHF. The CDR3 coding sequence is TGTGCCAGCTACCACTTCCCACGAGCAAGCCTCCACTTT.

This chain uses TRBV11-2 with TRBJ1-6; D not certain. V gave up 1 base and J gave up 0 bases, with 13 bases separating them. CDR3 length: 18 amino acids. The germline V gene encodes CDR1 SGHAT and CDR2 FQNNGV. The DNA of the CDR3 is TGTGCCAGCAGCTTAGGTGTCAGGCTGAGCTCCTATAATTCACCCCTCCACTTT. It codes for CASSLGVRLSSYNSPLHF.

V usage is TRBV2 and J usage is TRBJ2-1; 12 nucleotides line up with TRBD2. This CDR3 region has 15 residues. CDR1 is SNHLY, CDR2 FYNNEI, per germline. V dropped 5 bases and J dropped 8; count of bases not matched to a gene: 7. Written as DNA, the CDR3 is TGTGCCAGCAGTCCGACTAGCGGGGGCGGCGATGAGCAGTTCTTC. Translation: CASSPTSGGGDEQFF.

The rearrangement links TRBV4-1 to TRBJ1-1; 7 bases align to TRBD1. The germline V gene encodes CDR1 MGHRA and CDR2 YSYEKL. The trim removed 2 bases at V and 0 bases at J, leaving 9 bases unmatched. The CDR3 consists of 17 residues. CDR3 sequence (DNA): TGCGCCAGCAGCCAACTTGGACAGGTTATCATGAACACTGAAGCTTTCTTT. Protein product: CASSQLGQVIMNTEAFF.

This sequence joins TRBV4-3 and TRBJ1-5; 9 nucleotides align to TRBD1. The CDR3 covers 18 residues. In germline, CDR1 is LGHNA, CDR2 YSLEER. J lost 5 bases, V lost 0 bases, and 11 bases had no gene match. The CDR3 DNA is TGCGCCAGCAGCCAAGAGATAGGGACAGGGCGCCTAGATCAGCCCCAGCATTTT. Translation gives CASSQEIGTGRLDQPQHF.

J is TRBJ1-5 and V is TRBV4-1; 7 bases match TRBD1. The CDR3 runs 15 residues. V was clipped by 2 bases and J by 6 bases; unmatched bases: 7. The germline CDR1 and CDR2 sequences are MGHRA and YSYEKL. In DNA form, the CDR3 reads TGCGCCAGCAGCCAATTGAGGGGGCACGGTCAGCCCCAGCATTTT. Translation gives CASSQLRGHGQPQHF.

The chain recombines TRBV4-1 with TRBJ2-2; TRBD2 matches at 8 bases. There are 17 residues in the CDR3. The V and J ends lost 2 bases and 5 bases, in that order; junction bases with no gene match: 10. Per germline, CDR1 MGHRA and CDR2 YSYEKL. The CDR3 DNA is TGCGCCAGCAGCCAAAAAGGGGGGACTAGAGGAACCGGGGAGCTGTTTTTT. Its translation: CASSQKGGTRGTGELFF.